This TCR beta chain was identified in a study of blood T cell repertoires in COVID-19. On the study more broadly: T cells, B-cell-depleted T cells, or PBMCs supplied cDNA or gDNA.

Trimming shortened V by 3 bases and J by 5 bases, and 11 bases separated the two germline ends. The CDR3 sequence is 13 residues long. In the authors' methods: Counts of nucleated cells, estimated from reference gene primer amplification, were obtained. Profiling relied on immunoSEQ multiplex PCR, and the TCRdb table lists in-frame clones only, not all of them. The V and J calls and clone size are taken from that table; D and trimming were inferred from the DNA. This sample has about 150,000 clones, with more than 75% found just once. The chain recombines TRBV12-3 or TRBV12-4 with TRBJ2-7; a weak D match, TRBD2 (6 bases). The sample was peripheral blood. The receptor was derived from a woman aged 80 or older with COVID-19, enrolled during active disease. DNA for the CDR3: TGTGCCAGCAGTTTCGGAGGGTTTAACGAGCAGTACTTC. Translating gives CASSFGGFNEQYF.